This TCR beta chain was identified in a study of T cells in Graves' hyperthyroidism and ophthalmopathy. From germline, CDR1 is SGHNT and CDR2 YYREEE (reference sequence). The length of the CDR3 is 15 residues. V gave up 5 bases and J gave up 8 bases; unmatched junction bases: 6. Using RNA transcripts as the source, TCR beta CDR3 regions were amplified. First-round RT-PCR of the TCR CDR3 relied on the HTBI primer set. TCRdb processed the multiplex PCR reads anew with MiXCR; each CDR3 protein has one entry. The table has 90,000 to 120,000 distinct CDR3 sequences, 16% seen once. Regarding the study as a whole: Blood also contained most expanded thyroid clonotypes above 0.001.

This clonotype was counted many times. As yet, its antigen is unknown. The genes are TRBV5-4 and TRBJ2-1; 14 bases fit TRBD2. Sample: blood. This receptor was taken from a woman in her forties or fifties with Graves' hyperthyroidism. Here the CDR3 reads CASSRRLAGGHEQFF. The CDR3 DNA follows: TGTGCCAGCAGTCGGCGACTAGCGGGAGGGCATGAGCAGTTCTTC.